Below, 5 T cell receptor beta chains from the same sample are listed, as sequenced in a study of vaccination effects on CD4 cells after COVID-19. Antigen-specific CD4+ T cells were expanded (with viral peptide pools) by the ViraFEST assay ahead of sequencing. CD4+ T cells were isolated after about nine days of culture. The vaccine recipients had no prior SARS-CoV-2 infection, with negative nucleocapsid antibodies. Assay: immunoSEQ multiplex PCR; the TCRdb copy retains only in-frame clones and omits some. Among some 19,000 clones listed, over 60% were seen once. Their specific antigens are unknown. The specimen comprised CD4+ T cells from PBMCs cultured with HCoV-NL63 spike peptides, sampled before COVID-19 vaccination. The receptors shown here come from a human donor who received a COVID-19 vaccine.

This rearrangement joins TRBV2 to TRBJ2-7; D might be TRBD1 (6 bases). Germline V lookup: CDR1 SNHLY, CDR2 FYNNEI. The CDR3 is 11 amino acids. V lost 6 bases to trimming and J lost 6 bases, with 9 bases between them. DNA for the CDR3: TGTGCCAGCAGCAACAGGGTCGAGCAGTACTTC. Its protein is CASSNRVEQYF.

J is TRBJ1-1 and V is TRBV19, with D tentatively TRBD1 (6 bases). Looked up from germline, CDR1 is LNHDA and CDR2 is SQIVND (reference sequence). V was clipped by 7 bases and J by 4 bases, with 16 bases between them. This CDR3 has 14 amino acids. CDR3 DNA: TGTGCCAGTAATAGGGGCGGAGGGGGCACTGAAGCTTTCTTT. This encodes CASNRGGGGTEAFF.

The gene calls are TRBV6-5 and TRBJ2-7; D call uncertain. The CDR3 extends over 13 amino acids. Germline-derived CDR1 and CDR2 are MNHEY and SVGAGI. V gave up 8 bases and J gave up 2 bases, with 13 bases separating them. The CDR3 bases are TGTGCCAGCTTTGGTTGGTACACCTACGAGCAGTACTTC. It yields the protein CASFGWYTYEQYF.

The gene calls are TRBV4-1 and TRBJ2-5; D call uncertain. The germline V gene encodes CDR1 MGHRA and CDR2 YSYEKL. V was clipped by 4 bases and J by 6 bases, with 6 bases between them. The CDR3 is made up of 11 amino acids. Here the CDR3 reads CASSPYKTQYF. CDR3 nucleotides: TGCGCCAGCAGCCCTTACAAGACCCAGTACTTC.

The J gene is TRBJ2-7, the V gene TRBV3-1 (or the pseudogene TRBV3-2); 9 nucleotides agree with TRBD2. The CDR3 loop spans 17 amino acids. Germline CDR1 LGHDT, CDR2 YNNKEL (reference sequence). V shed 3 bases, J shed 3 bases, and the junction held 12 bases outside the gene matches. The CDR3: CASSQAILSGGHYEQYF. The CDR3, as DNA: TGTGCCAGCAGCCAGGCCATCCTTAGCGGGGGTCACTACGAGCAGTACTTC.